The rows below give T cell receptor beta chains drawn from one sample of a study of OX40 agonist ivuxolimab in advanced cancers. Data came from immunoSEQ multiplex PCR; TCRdb stores just in-frame clones and leaves some out. The sample records about 71,000 clones, about nine tenths being singletons. Sample: CD4+ or CD8+ T cells sorted from blood, taken in a trial of the OX40 agonist ivuxolimab. These receptor sequences come from an adult with an advanced solid tumor such as melanoma, head and neck, liver or kidney cancer. Each CDR3 is given with its conserved first and last residue. Fields, in order: D gene, V gene, clone size, J gene, CDR3 DNA, CDR3 protein. D genes are given only for firm matches. Only some rows state a clone size, as once, few, many or a class for expanded clones.

d_gene: NA; v_gene: TRBV5-6; abundance: NA; j_gene: TRBJ2-3; CDR3nt: TGTGCCAGCAGCTTGGCCACAGATACGCAGTATTTT; CDR3aa: CASSLATDTQYF
d_gene: TRBD2; v_gene: TRBV11-3; abundance: NA; j_gene: TRBJ2-3; CDR3nt: TGTGCCAGCAGCTTAGTCGGGAGGGCCGCCGCGGGTTCCACAGATACGCAGTATTTT; CDR3aa: CASSLVGRAAAGSTDTQYF
d_gene: NA; v_gene: TRBV11-2; abundance: NA; j_gene: TRBJ2-2; CDR3nt: TGTGCCAGCAGCTTAGCCCCGAGGGGAATCACCGGGGAGCTGTTTTTT; CDR3aa: CASSLAPRGITGELFF
d_gene: NA; v_gene: TRBV6-5; abundance: NA; j_gene: TRBJ1-1; CDR3nt: TGTGCCAGCAGTGCACCGGGACAACTTTACACTGAAGCTTTCTTT; CDR3aa: CASSAPGQLYTEAFF
d_gene: TRBD1; v_gene: TRBV2; abundance: NA; j_gene: TRBJ2-4; CDR3nt: TGTGCCAGCAGATTAATAACAGGGGGACTAGCCAAAAACATTCAGTACTTC; CDR3aa: CASRLITGGLAKNIQYF
d_gene: NA; v_gene: TRBV20-1; abundance: NA; j_gene: TRBJ1-2; CDR3nt: TGCAGTGCCCCCCAAGGGAATGGCTACACCTTC; CDR3aa: CSAPQGNGYTF
d_gene: NA; v_gene: TRBV28; abundance: NA; j_gene: TRBJ2-7; CDR3nt: TGTGCCAGCAGTTTTGAAGGAGATACCTACGAGCAGTACTTC; CDR3aa: CASSFEGDTYEQYF
d_gene: TRBD1; v_gene: TRBV28; abundance: NA; j_gene: TRBJ1-4; CDR3nt: TGTGCCGGACAGGGTGAACAGGGTGAAAAACTGTTTTTT; CDR3aa: CAGQGEQGEKLFF
d_gene: TRBD2; v_gene: TRBV28; abundance: once; j_gene: TRBJ2-3; CDR3nt: TGTGCCAGCAGTTTTGAGCGGGAGTTGCCAGATACGCAGTATTTT; CDR3aa: CASSFERELPDTQYF
d_gene: TRBD1; v_gene: TRBV6-5; abundance: NA; j_gene: TRBJ2-7; CDR3nt: TGTGCCAGCAGTCTTACGGACAGGGTAGTCGACGAGCAGTACTTC; CDR3aa: CASSLTDRVVDEQYF
d_gene: NA; v_gene: TRBV13; abundance: once; j_gene: TRBJ2-1; CDR3nt: TGTGCCAGCAGCCCCCCCGGCCCCGGGTACAATGAGCAGTTCTTC; CDR3aa: CASSPPGPGYNEQFF
d_gene: NA; v_gene: TRBV5-6; abundance: NA; j_gene: TRBJ2-5; CDR3nt: TGTGCCAGCAGCATGGACCGGGACGAAAAAGAGACCCAGTACTTC; CDR3aa: CASSMDRDEKETQYF
d_gene: NA; v_gene: TRBV27; abundance: NA; j_gene: TRBJ2-1; CDR3nt: TGTGCCAGCTTGGAGCGGTCTCCGGGCAATGAGCAGTTCTTC; CDR3aa: CASLERSPGNEQFF
d_gene: NA; v_gene: TRBV6-6; abundance: once; j_gene: TRBJ1-1; CDR3nt: TGTGCCAGCAGTTACGGATCAAGAGGGGAGGACACTGAAGCTTTCTTT; CDR3aa: CASSYGSRGEDTEAFF
d_gene: NA; v_gene: TRBV2; abundance: NA; j_gene: TRBJ1-2; CDR3nt: TGTGCCAGCAAGTACAGCTCTAACTATGGCTACACCTTC; CDR3aa: CASKYSSNYGYTF
d_gene: NA; v_gene: TRBV7-8; abundance: NA; j_gene: TRBJ2-7; CDR3nt: TGTGCCAGCAGCTTAGTTGGGGCCCCCTACGAGCAGTACTTC; CDR3aa: CASSLVGAPYEQYF
d_gene: TRBD1; v_gene: TRBV6-5; abundance: NA; j_gene: TRBJ1-2; CDR3nt: TGTGCCAGTCATAAGACCGGGACAGTCTATGGCTACACCTTC; CDR3aa: CASHKTGTVYGYTF
d_gene: NA; v_gene: TRBV6-5; abundance: NA; j_gene: TRBJ1-5; CDR3nt: TGTGCCAGCAGTTACCCCGGGACACCTAATCAGCCCCAGCATTTT; CDR3aa: CASSYPGTPNQPQHF
d_gene: NA; v_gene: TRBV11-2; abundance: NA; j_gene: TRBJ2-1; CDR3nt: TGTGCCAGCAGCTTGACCGCCCTCTCCTACAATGAGCAGTTCTTC; CDR3aa: CASSLTALSYNEQFF
d_gene: NA; v_gene: TRBV7-9; abundance: NA; j_gene: TRBJ2-5; CDR3nt: TGTGCCAGCAGCCTCCCCAGCGTTAACCAAGAGACCCAGTACTTC; CDR3aa: CASSLPSVNQETQYF
d_gene: NA; v_gene: TRBV2; abundance: NA; j_gene: TRBJ2-5; CDR3nt: TGTGCCAGCAGTGAATCTCGAGGGTTTGATCAAGAGACCCAGTACTTC; CDR3aa: CASSESRGFDQETQYF
d_gene: NA; v_gene: TRBV6-1; abundance: NA; j_gene: TRBJ1-1; CDR3nt: TGTGCCAGCAGTGAAGTAAGCATTGGCACTGAAGCTTTCTTT; CDR3aa: CASSEVSIGTEAFF
d_gene: TRBD2; v_gene: TRBV27; abundance: NA; j_gene: TRBJ2-2; CDR3nt: TGTGCCAGCACGCCTCTAGCGGGAAGAGTCACCGGGGAGCTGTTTTTT; CDR3aa: CASTPLAGRVTGELFF
d_gene: NA; v_gene: TRBV9; abundance: NA; j_gene: TRBJ2-1; CDR3nt: TGTGCCAGCAGCGTATCCAATGAGCAGTTCTTC; CDR3aa: CASSVSNEQFF
d_gene: NA; v_gene: TRBV6-1; abundance: NA; j_gene: TRBJ2-7; CDR3nt: TGTGCCAGCAGTGACCCCGACGGAACCTACGAGCAGTACTTC; CDR3aa: CASSDPDGTYEQYF
d_gene: TRBD2; v_gene: TRBV6-5; abundance: once; j_gene: TRBJ2-7; CDR3nt: TGTGCCAGCAGTTACTCGGCGGGAGGGCGGTCCTACGAGCAGTACTTC; CDR3aa: CASSYSAGGRSYEQYF
d_gene: NA; v_gene: TRBV4-2; abundance: NA; j_gene: TRBJ2-3; CDR3nt: TGTGCCAGCAGCCAAGAGTTAGAGGTCACTCATACGCAGTATTTT; CDR3aa: CASSQELEVTHTQYF
d_gene: NA; v_gene: TRBV10-3; abundance: NA; j_gene: TRBJ2-7; CDR3nt: TGTGCCATCAGTGGCAGGGGTTTATACGAGCAGTACTTC; CDR3aa: CAISGRGLYEQYF
d_gene: TRBD2; v_gene: TRBV19; abundance: many; j_gene: TRBJ2-7; CDR3nt: TGTGCCAGTAGTTGGACTAGCGGAACCTACGAGCAGTACTTC; CDR3aa: CASSWTSGTYEQYF
d_gene: NA; v_gene: TRBV7-9; abundance: NA; j_gene: TRBJ1-1; CDR3nt: TGTGCCAGCAGCTCGAATCCGAACACTGAAGCTTTCTTT; CDR3aa: CASSSNPNTEAFF
d_gene: TRBD2; v_gene: TRBV19; abundance: NA; j_gene: TRBJ2-5; CDR3nt: TGTGCCAGTAGTATGGGCGGGAGCCGGGAGACCCAGTACTTC; CDR3aa: CASSMGGSRETQYF
d_gene: NA; v_gene: TRBV2; abundance: NA; j_gene: TRBJ2-7; CDR3nt: TGTGCCAGCACCGCCGGAGGGGGCTCGGTCGAGCAGTACTTC; CDR3aa: CASTAGGGSVEQYF
d_gene: NA; v_gene: TRBV9; abundance: NA; j_gene: TRBJ2-2; CDR3nt: TGTGCCAGCACCCTCGGGGACATTTCCACCGGGGAGCTGTTTTTT; CDR3aa: CASTLGDISTGELFF
d_gene: NA; v_gene: TRBV27; abundance: NA; j_gene: TRBJ2-7; CDR3nt: TGTGCCAGCAGTGTAGACGGCTACGAGCAGTACTTC; CDR3aa: CASSVDGYEQYF
d_gene: TRBD1; v_gene: TRBV7-8; abundance: once; j_gene: TRBJ2-5; CDR3nt: TGTGCCAGCAGCCGGGACAGACAAGAGACCCAGTACTTC; CDR3aa: CASSRDRQETQYF
d_gene: TRBD1; v_gene: TRBV28; abundance: NA; j_gene: TRBJ1-2; CDR3nt: TGTGCCAGCAGTTCCCATATAGTGAACCGGGACAGGGGGGTTTTCGACTATGGCTACACCTTC; CDR3aa: CASSSHIVNRDRGVFDYGYTF
d_gene: NA; v_gene: TRBV4-1; abundance: NA; j_gene: TRBJ2-7; CDR3nt: TGCGCCAGCAGCCAAGAGCTAACCTACGAGCAGTACTTC; CDR3aa: CASSQELTYEQYF
d_gene: TRBD1; v_gene: TRBV9; abundance: NA; j_gene: TRBJ1-1; CDR3nt: TGTGCCAGCAGCCAGGACAGGCTCATGAACACTGAAGCTTTCTTT; CDR3aa: CASSQDRLMNTEAFF
d_gene: TRBD2; v_gene: TRBV6-5; abundance: NA; j_gene: TRBJ2-7; CDR3nt: TGTGCCAGCAGTTACGACGCTAGCGGGATTCCGTACGAGCAGTACTTC; CDR3aa: CASSYDASGIPYEQYF
d_gene: NA; v_gene: TRBV5-6; abundance: NA; j_gene: TRBJ2-7; CDR3nt: TGTGCCAGCAGCCCGCGACTTAGCCCAGAGAACTACTACGAGCAGTACTTC; CDR3aa: CASSPRLSPENYYEQYF
d_gene: TRBD1; v_gene: TRBV7-9; abundance: NA; j_gene: TRBJ2-7; CDR3nt: TGTGCCAGCAGCGAGACAGGGGGGAACTACGAGCAGTACTTC; CDR3aa: CASSETGGNYEQYF
d_gene: NA; v_gene: TRBV11-2; abundance: NA; j_gene: TRBJ2-5; CDR3nt: TGTGCCAGCCTTGCTGAAGCTTCATCCCCCCCAGAGACCCAGTACTTC; CDR3aa: CASLAEASSPPETQYF
d_gene: NA; v_gene: TRBV25-1; abundance: NA; j_gene: TRBJ2-1; CDR3nt: TGTGCCAGCAGTGAGTCCTCCATAAATGAGCAGTTCTTC; CDR3aa: CASSESSINEQFF